This TCR beta chain appears in the sequencing data of a study of T-cell memory formation after mild COVID-19 (dated by TCRdb to the early 2020s). Concerning the study at large: TCR sequence clusters from the two donors were found to be largely donor specific. Longitudinal TCRalpha and TCRbeta repertoire sequencing tracked T-cell clones expanding and contracting after mild COVID-19 in two donors. Two young, previously healthy adult volunteers made up the cohort, one male and one female. General findings and caveats noted by the study authors: Clones contracting from day 15 to 85 had balanced CD4/CD8 phenotypes, while a second wave expanding from day 15 to 37 was biased towards CD4+. Some responding clones were detected in pre-infection memory, which suggested that pre-existing cross-reactive memory T cells had joined the SARS-CoV-2 response. Only two mild cases were covered by the study, and larger cohorts that include severe cases with pre-infection samples were considered necessary. Contracting CD4+ clones were found mainly in CM and EM memory subsets, while CD8+ clones were enriched in EMRA. The second-wave clones that peaked on day 37 were not confirmed to be SARS-CoV-2 specific.

This clonotype was detected a few times. Its cognate antigen has yet to be identified. No clone much larger than this one lies a single base away; base qualities are absent. Ficoll-Paque density gradient centrifugation was used to isolate PBMCs. The sequencer listed for this sample is Illumina NovaSeq 6000. Using 5'RACE with constant-segment primers, TCRalpha and TCRbeta cDNA libraries were constructed, with sample barcodes and unique molecular identifiers added in the process. Trizol reagent was used to extract RNA from every sample. Libraries were amplified in two PCR steps, with a second sample barcode and Illumina TruSeq adapters added in the second step. Sequencing of libraries was performed on an Illumina NovaSeq with 2 x 150 bp paired-end reads. As for the authors' bioinformatics: Demultiplexing of reads and collapsing into UMI-guided consensus sequences were performed with migec v1.2.7. Using mixcr v2.1.11, UMI consensuses were aligned to TRA and TRB V and J templates and then assembled into clonotypes. A clonotype was counted as expanded or contracted only when both edgeR and NoisET called the clonotype significant, with the noise models trained on biological replicates. For edgeR calls, the cutoffs were a false discovery rate-adjusted p below 0.01 and a log2 fold-change threshold of 1. PCA with hierarchical clustering of max-normalized trajectories of the 1000 most abundant clonotypes was used as exploratory dynamics analysis. Separately sequenced CD4+ and CD8+ repertoires were used to assign the CD4 or CD8 phenotype of responding clones. TCRdb's own reprocessing of the public reads used fastp at Q25 and MiXCR and kept productive beta chains. Each entry is one CDR3 protein sequence, shown with its most common DNA and genes. What appears here as the V and J calls and clone size reflects TCRdb's work, not the paper's. The sample yields 210,000 or so distinct CDR3 sequences; about a sixth were counted once. In total, the top ten clones hold roughly 2.3% of the sample.

The germline ends are 8 bases apart after V is trimmed by 6 bases and J by 8 bases. Taken from cysteine to phenylalanine, the CDR3 has 11 residues. Only the CDR3 DNA is retained, 33 bases long and in frame from the first base. CDR1 and CDR2 (SGHTA, FQGTGA) derive from the germline V gene. The rearranged segments are TRBV7-3 and TRBJ2-1; no D gene is confidently identified. Material for sequencing was PBMCs or a T cell subset sorted from them (not recorded which). This sequence was found in an adult woman who had mild COVID-19 (a few samples of this study predate the infection). The sample titles of this study are shuffled in the database, so cell type and time point are left out; the donor was told from shared clones. The DNA sequence is given as TGTGCCAGCAGTTCGGACCATGAGCAGTTCTTC. Translated, it gives CASSSDHEQFF.